Given below is one T cell receptor (beta chain) in context. This clonotype registers as medium-sized (0.01 to 0.1%) within its sample. The specificity of this receptor is unknown. Base-call qualities are not available, and no considerably larger clone is one nucleotide away. To prepare the library, 5' RACE was applied. The sample was run on a NextSeq 500. To correct for sequencing error and PCR bias, the TCR library protocol tagged individual cDNA molecules with unique molecular identifiers. Both TCR alpha and beta chains were sequenced, and tight co-correlation was observed between alpha and beta sequence abundances in each sample. The paper's data handling went like this. Decombinator V4 was used to perform V gene, J gene and CDR3 annotation of TCR sequences. Expanded TCRs were defined as changing significantly between any two time points under a Poisson model with p below 0.0001. TCR abundances were normalised to the total number of TCRs sequenced per sample and were expressed as counts per million. MAIT TCRs were defined by TRAV1-2 paired with TRAJ12, TRAJ20 or TRAJ33, and iNKT TCRs by TRAV10 paired with TRAJ18. VDJdb, accessed 1 November 2021, was searched for CMV, EBV and SARS-CoV-2 annotated TCRs, excluding TCRs annotated for multiple antigens. TCRdb's own reprocessing of the public reads used fastp at Q25 and MiXCR and kept productive beta chains. CDR3 protein sequences are deduplicated, and each keeps its most common genes and DNA. TCRdb, rather than the study authors, made the V and J calls. The sample has about 60,000 distinct CDR3 sequences on record, approximately 9% of them singletons. Under 20% of the sample is taken by the ten largest.

This sample is part of a study of early T cells in non-severe SARS-CoV-2 infection (dated by TCRdb to the early 2020s). A note on the overall study: Bulk RNA from unsorted whole blood was used for TCR sequencing, so alpha and beta chains could not be paired. The full study reports these points: VDJdb matching was skewed toward anti-spike CD8 responses and likely underestimated virus-specific expansions by missing private and CD4 specificities.

The germline V gene (reference sequence) sets CDR1 to MNHEY and CDR2 to SMNVEV. The CDR3 runs 14 amino acids, cysteine and phenylalanine included. Only the CDR3 DNA is retained, 42 bases long and in frame from the first base. The germline ends are 10 bases apart after V is trimmed by 7 bases and J by 0 bases. This was a case-control study nested in a cohort of healthcare workers in London, UK, who had nasopharyngeal swab PCR tests and blood samples taken every week. Between 23 and 31 March 2020, the week of the UK lockdown, healthcare workers were enrolled and then followed up weekly for as long as 16 weeks.

The sequencing input was whole blood. The chain was built from TRBV27 and TRBJ1-5; the D region possibly corresponds to TRBD1 (5 bases align). The TCR was taken from an adult who was a healthcare worker with PCR-confirmed SARS-CoV-2 infection or an uninfected control (not recorded which). The nucleotide sequence is TGTGCCAGCAAGGAGGGACTTAGCAATCAGCCCCAGCATTTT. Its coded protein is CASKEGLSNQPQHF.